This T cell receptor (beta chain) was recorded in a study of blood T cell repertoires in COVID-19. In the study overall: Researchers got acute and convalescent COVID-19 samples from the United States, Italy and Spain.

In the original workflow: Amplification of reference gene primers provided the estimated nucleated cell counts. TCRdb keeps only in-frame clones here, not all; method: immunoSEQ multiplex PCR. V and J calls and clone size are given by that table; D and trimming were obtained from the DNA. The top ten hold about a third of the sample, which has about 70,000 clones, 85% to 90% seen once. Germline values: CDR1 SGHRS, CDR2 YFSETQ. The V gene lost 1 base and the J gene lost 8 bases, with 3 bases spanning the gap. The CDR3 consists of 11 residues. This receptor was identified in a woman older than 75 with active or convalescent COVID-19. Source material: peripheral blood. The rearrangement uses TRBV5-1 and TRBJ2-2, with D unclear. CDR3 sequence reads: CASSLYGELFF. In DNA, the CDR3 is TGCGCCAGCAGCTTGTATGGGGAGCTGTTTTTT.